This TCR beta chain was observed in a study of cytomegalovirus exposure and HLA in healthy donors (dated by TCRdb to 2016 to 2017). Looking at the study overall: According to an earlier analysis of several hundred of the donors, about 179 million T cells yielded 117 million unique TCR beta sequences and about 300 Gb of sequence data. In a later analysis, previously published TCR beta repertoires from 666 donors were re-analyzed and high-resolution HLA genotyping was added so that TCR occurrence patterns could be studied. Roughly five DR-DQ haplotypes were treated as single units for association and clustering because of strong linkage in the cohort. The study combined high-throughput TCR immunosequencing, statistical association of individual TCRs with disease status, and machine learning to predict cytomegalovirus infection status. A later genetic analysis took genome-wide SNP genotypes for about 65% of the 666 donors and used that subset as a discovery cohort. The number of typed donors differed by locus: about 620-640 for A, B, C, DRB1 and DQB1; some 540 for DQA1; 606 for DPA1; and roughly 490 for DPB1. The aim of the study was to test whether cataloging public T cell receptors could identify signatures of past pathogen exposure. The study profiled the T cell repertoires of about 720 subjects by immunosequencing and related them to cytomegalovirus serostatus. About 280 gigabases of sequencing data and around 80 million unique TCR sequences made up an early release that covered 500 to 650 HLA-typed donors. Besides the first cohort of roughly 640 subjects, a separate validation cohort made up of roughly 120 different subjects was used. Across 398 genotyped donors of the cohort, an average of about 220,000 unique TCR beta nucleotide sequences per donor were sequenced, and approximately 17% of those sequences were non-productive. Alongside the repertoire data, information on donor age, sex, ethnicity and CMV serostatus was compiled. Class I and class II HLA loci were covered by the typing at four-digit resolution. To decide whether each TCR beta V gene segment behaved as functional or pseudogenic, an earlier analysis of 587 of the donors relied on high-throughput TCR beta sequencing. Of the roughly 400 genotyped donors, roughly 80% were placed in the genetic ancestry cluster associated with self-reported Caucasian donors. Every repertoire in the discovery cohort had been generated on one and the same sequencing platform. In the later analysis, no new phenotypic data were used to find candidate immune exposures; instead, reliance was placed on TCR beta sequences and their occurrence across donors. Results and caveats for the whole study, not just this receptor: A total of roughly 160 TCR beta chains were listed by the study as associated with cytomegalovirus. At a false discovery rate of 0.05, a later analysis linked 16,951 TCR beta sequences to specific HLA alleles. When HLA alleles, especially DR and DQ, strongly co-occurred, TCR associations were difficult to assign to individual alleles. Presence/absence analyses assumed roughly uniform sequencing depth across donors, an assumption that may not hold. A group of highly shared sequence variants was considered likely to be a technical artifact of the sequencing pipeline. In a later analysis, HLA-associated TCR beta chains showed more clonal expansion and lower generation probabilities than non-associated chains that were equally common. V-gene and J-gene trimming of TCR beta chains was associated with a missense DCLRE1C variant in a later genetic analysis, and the association was replicated in an independent cohort. Immune exposure information for the cohort was limited to CMV serostatus. In vitro tests confirmed that a few of the cytomegalovirus-associated TCR beta chains recognize cytomegalovirus antigens. In a later analysis, the rate of TCR association differed among HLA loci, with DRB1 alleles having the most associated TCRs and HLA-C alleles having the fewest. Because HLA typing was missing for some donors at each locus, association tests included only the typed subset. The authors suggested that the approach could potentially be generalized to other disease states and immunological phenotypes. A later analysis found that most CMV-associated TCR beta chains appeared HLA-restricted, with HLA associations seemingly driven largely by CMV exposure. A further reported finding was that TCR beta sequences accurately predicted the HLA-A and HLA-B alleles for most subjects in the first cohort. Several of the top co-occurrence clusters appeared to be linked to parvovirus B19, influenza, CMV and Epstein-Barr virus, according to a later analysis. Most TCR sequences were seen in very few donors, while some public TCRs were found in many individuals. Cytomegalovirus status was reported to be diagnosed by the classifier with high specificity and sensitivity in both the original and validation cohorts. According to a later genetic analysis, donors in an Asian-associated ancestry cluster had fewer N-insertions in productive TCRs than the approximately 690-donor mean. In this cohort, only TCR beta chains were sequenced, and detectable features were limited by the absence of alpha or paired-chain data. Correlated functional status among segregating V segments might reflect linkage disequilibrium, but an unknown experimental factor could not be ruled out. An earlier analysis of approximately 570 of the donors showed that most TCR beta V segments appeared in productive rearrangements either about 87% or about 30% of the time, which broadly matched IMGT annotations. Because the 87-base-pair reads could not distinguish some IMGT-functional V segments, including TRBV6-2 and TRBV6-3, those segments were excluded. About 17 rarely observed V segments, including chromosome 9 orphons, were excluded from the earlier analysis of about 600 of the donors because counts were too low.

To prepare the library, the immunoSEQ multiplex PCR assay was applied. For the multiplex PCR, a mixture combining 60 forward primers for TCR Vbeta segments and 13 reverse primers for TCR Jbeta segments was used. A multiplex PCR assay on genomic DNA amplified the CDR3 region of rearranged TCR beta genes. The amplified TCR beta libraries were sequenced on the Illumina HiSeq System as 87-base-pair reads. The authors' pipeline ran thus. Across the 500 to 850 repertoires, a later analysis counted some 80 million unique TCR beta chains, roughly 11 million of which were shared by at least two donors. A nearest-neighbor algorithm error-corrected the raw reads and collapsed the reads into unique sequences, merging closely related sequences to remove PCR and sequencing errors. To assign V, D and J gene segments, CDR3 sequences were aligned to IMGT reference sequences. Each retained sequence needed at least a six-nucleotide match to both a V gene segment and a J gene segment. A rearrangement was called productive if the CDR3 had no stop codons and remained in frame with V and J, and every other rearrangement was called non-productive. CDR3 was defined according to IMGT convention as the region running from the second conserved V-encoded cysteine to the conserved J-encoded phenylalanine. The earlier analysis of about 640 of the donors excluded any sequence lacking an unambiguous match to a single V gene segment. In an earlier analysis of around 600 of the donors, V segments were called functional above 56.7% productive rearrangements and were called segregating when the between-donor standard deviation exceeded 5%. A statistical classification framework was developed to diagnose cytomegalovirus status using the catalog of TCR beta chain sequences. In a later analysis, TCR nucleotide sequences were compared against IMGT/GENE-DB human TR gene sequences so that V and J genes could be assigned. A later analysis assigned CDR3 sequences and most-parsimonious VDJ recombination scenarios with the TCRdist pipeline. A later analysis defined each TCR beta chain by its CDR3 amino acid sequence plus V-gene family, and excluded reads lacking a unique V-gene family. As a way to deal with suspected cross-contamination and a sequencing artifact, a later analysis dropped roughly 600 nucleotide sequences that were highly shared and had low generation probability. In a later analysis, a clonal expansion index was calculated for each public chain from normalized within-repertoire ranks of inferred template counts. In a later analysis, generation probabilities were computed with a VDJ recombination model fitted to out-of-frame rearrangements, and the resulting probabilities were checked against IGoR. A later analysis scored TCR-TCR, TCR-HLA and TCR-CMV co-occurrence with hypergeometric tests, applying a repertoire-size bias correction to TCR pairs. In a later analysis, false discovery rates were estimated by permuting HLA or CMV assignments 20 times. In a later analysis, co-occurring TCRs were grouped using DBSCAN, with TCRdist sequence similarity added in when clustering inside HLA-allele-positive subsets. For co-occurrence clustering, repertoires with fewer than 30,000 or more than 120,000 public chains were excluded, along with about five repertoires with anomalous nucleotide sharing. TCRdb carries this immuneACCESS record with in-frame sequences only. Its versions omit some clonotypes, under half of them owing to an unresolved V gene in the studies checked, with the rest unexplained. The V and J calls and clone size come from that table; D and trimming were worked out from the DNA. Per the sample table, the count is approximately 43,000 clones. The ten largest clonotypes hold more than 1.5% of the sample.

The cohort consisted of more than 650 healthy bone marrow donors. At the time of sampling, every cohort member was nominally healthy, though immune exposures that went unrecorded were likely present. The donor tested CMV seronegative and was one of the 352 seronegative cohort members. A peripheral blood sample was provided by each donor, and peripheral blood mononuclear cells were used for TCR beta sequencing. Genomic DNA extraction from the blood cell samples was performed with the Qiagen DNeasy Blood Extraction Kit. In regard to this clone: What this receptor recognizes is not known.

From its cysteine to its phenylalanine, the CDR3 spans 16 amino acids. The read is trimmed to its CDR3 DNA, 48 bases read in frame from base 1. At the junction V is shortened by 0 bases and J by 3 bases, with 15 bases in between. Reading the germline V gene (reference sequence) gives CDR1 GTSNPN and CDR2 SVGIG. The sequence links TRBV30 to TRBJ2-1, and possibly TRBD2, on 6 matching bases. This receptor was identified in a woman in her 30s in good health and CMV-seronegative. The specimen was PBMCs. The CDR3 region reads CAWSVGLWRGYNEQFF. The sequenced DNA: TGTGCCTGGAGTGTAGGCTTGTGGCGGGGCTACAATGAGCAGTTCTTC.